The rows below give T cell receptor beta chains drawn from one sample of a study of PD-L1 blockade in urothelial cancer. Here immunoSEQ multiplex PCR was the method, and the copy in TCRdb shows in-frame clones only, minus some. The sample gives approximately 72,000 clones, 86% of which show up once; just under 15% is in the top ten. The specimen was PBMCs, collected around atezolizumab (anti-PD-L1) treatment. These receptors were collected from a man in his 60s with urothelial cancer. CDR3s include the opening cysteine and the closing phenylalanine or tryptophan. D genes are given only for firm matches. Only some rows state a clone size, as once, few, many or a class for expanded clones.

>.|TRBJ1-6|.|TRBV30
TGTGCCTGGAGCCGAACCCGGACACCTAATTCACCCCTCCACTTT
CAWSRTRTPNSPLHF
>.|TRBJ2-2|TRBD1|TRBV9
TGTGCCAGCACCCGGACAGGGAGCAGCACCGGGGAGCTGTTTTTT
CASTRTGSSTGELFF
>.|TRBJ1-4|.|TRBV6-6
TGTGCCAGCAGTTACCCCCCCCGGGATGAAAAACTGTTTTTT
CASSYPPRDEKLFF
>few|TRBJ1-4|.|TRBV18
TGTGCCAGCTCCCCCGCGGGCGAAAAACTGTTTTTT
CASSPAGEKLFF
>.|TRBJ1-4|TRBD1|TRBV27
TGTGCCAGCAGTTTTCCGACAGGGGCGGGTGAAAAACTGTTTTTT
CASSFPTGAGEKLFF
>.|TRBJ2-5|.|TRBV19
TGTGCCAGTAGTATAGATCAACCGGACAGCCGGGAGACCCAGTACTTC
CASSIDQPDSRETQYF
>.|TRBJ1-4|TRBD1|TRBV15
TGTGCCACCAGCACCCGACAGGGGGAGGGTGAAAAACTGTTTTTT
CATSTRQGEGEKLFF
>.|TRBJ2-7|TRBD2|TRBV2
TGTGCCAGCAGGAGCCGAGCGGGGGACCTCTACGAGCAGTACTTC
CASRSRAGDLYEQYF
>.|TRBJ1-3|TRBD1|TRBV11-2
TGTGCCAGCAGCACTTACCCATACAGGGGAGTAAAAGGAAACACCATATATTTT
CASSTYPYRGVKGNTIYF
>few|TRBJ1-5|.|TRBV11-2
TGTGCCAGCAGCTTAGACCAGTTTGGGCGGGCCCAGCATTTT
CASSLDQFGRAQHF
>.|TRBJ2-3|.|TRBV19
TGTGCCAGTAGTATAGATCCACGGGTTAGATATACGCAGTATTTT
CASSIDPRVRYTQYF
>.|TRBJ1-2|.|TRBV30
TGTGCCTCAGGAATCGCAGGGTGGTATGGCTACACCTTC
CASGIAGWYGYTF
>.|TRBJ2-5|.|TRBV5-1
TGCGCCAGCAGCCTGTCGGAGACCCAGTACTTC
CASSLSETQYF
>.|TRBJ2-5|TRBD2|TRBV4-1
TGCGCCAGCAGCCAAGCAAGCGGGGCCCAAGAGACCCAGTACTTC
CASSQASGAQETQYF
>.|TRBJ2-2|TRBD1|TRBV7-8
TGTGCCAGCAGCTTATATGCAGGACAGGGAACCGGGGAGCTGTTTTTT
CASSLYAGQGTGELFF
>few|TRBJ1-1|TRBD1|TRBV19
TGTGCCAGTGCCCCACAGGGGTACACTGAAGCTTTCTTT
CASAPQGYTEAFF
>.|TRBJ2-1|.|TRBV5-1
TGCGCCAGCAGCCTAGGACCGGGACTGGCACTCTACAATGAGCAGTTCTTC
CASSLGPGLALYNEQFF